These T cell receptor beta chains were read from a single sample in a study of T cell responses to AZD1222 COVID-19 vaccine. Libraries were prepared by immunoSEQ multiplex PCR; TCRdb keeps only in-frame clonotypes and omits some of them. Found here are tens of thousands of clones, about nine tenths of them singletons; the top ten hold 5.4%. Sequencing was performed on peripheral blood, taken 28 days after the second AZD1222 dose. The receptors were sampled from an adult who received the AZD1222 COVID-19 vaccine. Both conserved end residues are part of each CDR3. A D gene is named only where the DNA matches it firmly. A clone size is listed for some rows: how often the clone was seen (once, few, many), or a class if it is expanded.

V: TRBV12-3/TRBV12-4; D: -; size: -; J: TRBJ1-5; length: 11; CDR3: CASSLGVGQHF; DNA: TGTGCCAGCAGTTTAGGTGTTGGGCAGCATTTT
V: TRBV5-8; D: -; size: -; J: TRBJ1-1; length: 16; CDR3: CASSAYQLREGTEAFF; DNA: TGTGCCAGCAGCGCCTACCAGCTTAGAGAAGGGACTGAAGCTTTCTTT
V: TRBV2; D: -; size: -; J: TRBJ1-1; length: 14; CDR3: CASSVQQGNTEAFF; DNA: TGTGCCAGCAGTGTTCAACAGGGTAACACTGAAGCTTTCTTT
V: TRBV5-4; D: -; size: -; J: TRBJ1-5; length: 15; CDR3: CASSLVPGANQPQHF; DNA: TGTGCCAGCAGCTTGGTCCCAGGGGCAAATCAGCCCCAGCATTTT
V: TRBV15; D: -; size: -; J: TRBJ1-5; length: 15; CDR3: CATSREGNSNQPQHF; DNA: TGTGCCACCAGCAGAGAGGGTAATAGCAATCAGCCCCAGCATTTT
V: TRBV11-2; D: -; size: -; J: TRBJ1-4; length: 12; CDR3: CASSFGGEKLFF; DNA: TGTGCCAGCAGCTTCGGGGGGGAAAAACTGTTTTTT
V: TRBV20-1; D: -; size: -; J: TRBJ1-1; length: 11; CDR3: CSARDESEAFF; DNA: TGCAGTGCTAGAGATGAATCTGAAGCTTTCTTT
V: TRBV18; D: -; size: -; J: TRBJ2-1; length: 13; CDR3: CASSPPSGRKQFF; DNA: TGTGCCAGCTCACCACCAAGCGGCCGTAAGCAGTTCTTC
V: TRBV11-3; D: -; size: once; J: TRBJ2-2; length: 13; CDR3: CASSLQETGELFF; DNA: TGTGCCAGCAGCCTACAAGAAACCGGGGAGCTGTTTTTT
V: TRBV7-9; D: -; size: -; J: TRBJ2-5; length: 17; CDR3: CASSLGGLGVVAETQYF; DNA: TGTGCCAGCAGCTTAGGGGGACTGGGGGTGGTCGCAGAGACCCAGTACTTC
V: TRBV20-1; D: TRBD1; size: -; J: TRBJ2-7; length: 11; CDR3: CCWTGSNEQYF; DNA: TGCTGCTGGACAGGGTCAAACGAGCAGTACTTC
V: TRBV19; D: TRBD1; size: -; J: TRBJ1-5; length: 17; CDR3: CASSTWRDRGDNQPQHF; DNA: TGTGCCAGTAGTACCTGGAGGGACAGGGGTGACAATCAGCCCCAGCATTTT
V: TRBV4-1; D: -; size: -; J: TRBJ1-2; length: 16; CDR3: CASSQDWVGLNYGYTF; DNA: TGCGCCAGCAGCCAAGATTGGGTAGGGCTCAACTATGGCTACACCTTC
V: TRBV6-5; D: -; size: few; J: TRBJ1-4; length: 14; CDR3: CASRVGSFNEKLFF; DNA: TGTGCCAGCAGAGTTGGCAGTTTTAATGAAAAACTGTTTTTT
V: TRBV2; D: -; size: once; J: TRBJ1-2; length: 13; CDR3: CASRGTSVYGYTF; DNA: TGTGCCAGCCGAGGGACGTCGGTGTATGGCTACACCTTC
V: TRBV11-3; D: -; size: -; J: TRBJ2-1; length: 15; CDR3: CASSHGTSYYNEQFF; DNA: TGTGCCAGCAGCCACGGGACAAGTTACTACAATGAGCAGTTCTTC
V: TRBV18; D: -; size: -; J: TRBJ2-6; length: 18; CDR3: CASSPRVGRQLGANVLTF; DNA: TGTGCCAGCTCACCACGAGTGGGCAGGCAACTTGGGGCCAACGTCCTGACTTTC
V: TRBV4-3; D: -; size: -; J: TRBJ2-1; length: 15; CDR3: CASSQALGQSKGQFF; DNA: TGCGCCAGCAGCCAAGCTTTAGGACAGTCAAAGGGGCAGTTCTTC
V: TRBV28; D: -; size: -; J: TRBJ2-7; length: 15; CDR3: CASSSQGSGPSEQYF; DNA: TGTGCCAGCAGTTCCCAGGGGTCGGGCCCCAGCGAGCAGTACTTC
V: TRBV28; D: -; size: -; J: TRBJ1-2; length: 12; CDR3: CASSLSIYGYTF; DNA: TGTGCCAGCAGTTTATCAATCTATGGCTACACCTTC
V: TRBV14; D: TRBD2; size: -; J: TRBJ2-7; length: 13; CDR3: CASSRGGSYEQYF; DNA: TGTGCCAGCAGCCGGGGGGGGTCCTACGAGCAGTACTTC
V: TRBV6-2/TRBV6-3; D: TRBD1; size: once; J: TRBJ2-7; length: 14; CDR3: CASSYYRGSYEQYF; DNA: TGTGCCAGCAGTTACTACAGGGGTTCCTACGAGCAGTACTTC
V: TRBV3-1/TRBV3-2; D: -; size: -; J: TRBJ2-2; length: 15; CDR3: CASSQDFGGFGELFF; DNA: TGTGCCAGCAGCCAAGATTTCGGCGGGTTCGGGGAGCTGTTTTTT
V: TRBV6-5; D: -; size: -; J: TRBJ1-5; length: 16; CDR3: CASSSGTLGGNQPQHF; DNA: TGTGCCAGCAGTTCCGGGACTCTTGGAGGCAATCAGCCCCAGCATTTT
V: TRBV6-5; D: -; size: -; J: TRBJ1-3; length: 12; CDR3: CASESAGNTIYF; DNA: TGTGCCAGCGAAAGTGCTGGAAACACCATATATTTT
V: TRBV5-1; D: TRBD1; size: -; J: TRBJ2-3; length: 17; CDR3: CASSPGIQGARTDTQYF; DNA: TGCGCCAGCAGCCCCGGAATACAGGGGGCAAGGACAGATACGCAGTATTTT
V: TRBV10-2; D: -; size: -; J: TRBJ1-5; length: 15; CDR3: CASSERAGNFQPQHF; DNA: TGCGCCAGCAGTGAAAGGGCAGGGAATTTTCAGCCCCAGCATTTT
V: TRBV19; D: -; size: -; J: TRBJ2-3; length: 15; CDR3: CASSDGTLGTDTQYF; DNA: TGTGCCAGTAGTGACGGGACTCTTGGCACAGATACGCAGTATTTT
V: TRBV28; D: -; size: -; J: TRBJ2-5; length: 12; CDR3: CAGKKRGETQYF; DNA: TGTGCCGGAAAAAAGAGGGGGGAGACCCAGTACTTC
V: TRBV10-3; D: -; size: -; J: TRBJ1-5; length: 14; CDR3: CAISELGYNQPQHF; DNA: TGTGCCATCAGTGAGCTGGGGTACAATCAGCCCCAGCATTTT
V: TRBV10-3; D: TRBD1; size: -; J: TRBJ1-5; length: 14; CDR3: CAIREDRGDQPQHF; DNA: TGTGCCATCAGAGAGGACAGGGGCGATCAGCCCCAGCATTTT
V: TRBV9; D: TRBD2; size: -; J: TRBJ2-1; length: 18; CDR3: CASSVATSGGGAFKEQFF; DNA: TGTGCCAGCAGCGTAGCCACCTCCGGCGGGGGGGCTTTCAAAGAGCAGTTCTTC
V: TRBV11-2; D: TRBD1; size: -; J: TRBJ2-1; length: 17; CDR3: CASSLDSGQGLYNEQFF; DNA: TGTGCCAGCAGCTTAGATTCGGGACAGGGGCTTTACAATGAGCAGTTCTTC
V: TRBV19; D: -; size: few; J: TRBJ1-1; length: 14; CDR3: CASSIRTGKTEAFF; DNA: TGTGCCAGTAGTATTAGAACAGGGAAAACTGAAGCTTTCTTT
V: TRBV5-1; D: TRBD2; size: -; J: TRBJ2-1; length: 13; CDR3: CASSLEGRAEQFF; DNA: TGCGCCAGCAGCTTGGAGGGGAGGGCAGAGCAGTTCTTC
V: TRBV9; D: TRBD1; size: -; J: TRBJ1-3; length: 18; CDR3: CASSVEVTGAHSGNTIYF; DNA: TGTGCCAGCAGCGTAGAGGTGACAGGGGCGCACTCTGGAAACACCATATATTTT
V: TRBV19; D: -; size: -; J: TRBJ1-4; length: 15; CDR3: CASSIDEWRDEKLFF; DNA: TGTGCCAGTAGTATAGACGAATGGCGGGATGAAAAACTGTTTTTT
V: TRBV7-2; D: -; size: -; J: TRBJ1-1; length: 13; CDR3: CASSYFQGTEAFF; DNA: TGTGCCAGCAGCTATTTTCAGGGAACTGAAGCTTTCTTT
V: TRBV4-1; D: TRBD2; size: -; J: TRBJ2-3; length: 15; CDR3: CASSRLAGGTDTQYF; DNA: TGCGCCAGCAGCCGACTAGCGGGGGGGACAGATACGCAGTATTTT
V: TRBV9; D: -; size: -; J: TRBJ2-3; length: 14; CDR3: CASSSRHPSDTQYF; DNA: TGTGCCAGCAGCTCACGACACCCGTCGGATACGCAGTATTTT
V: TRBV6-2/TRBV6-3; D: -; size: -; J: TRBJ1-5; length: 17; CDR3: CASSYATTGGGNQPQHF; DNA: TGTGCCAGCAGTTATGCCACCACCGGAGGGGGCAATCAGCCCCAGCATTTT
V: TRBV18; D: -; size: -; J: TRBJ1-5; length: 13; CDR3: CASSPGSNQPQHF; DNA: TGTGCCAGCTCACCAGGGAGCAATCAGCCCCAGCATTTT
V: TRBV11-2; D: -; size: -; J: TRBJ1-4; length: 16; CDR3: CASSSVQGRGNEKLFF; DNA: TGTGCCAGCAGCTCAGTACAGGGTAGAGGTAATGAAAAACTGTTTTTT
V: TRBV14; D: TRBD2; size: -; J: TRBJ2-1; length: 12; CDR3: CASSQTAGKQFF; DNA: TGTGCCAGCAGCCAGACAGCGGGGAAGCAGTTCTTC
V: TRBV7-6; D: -; size: -; J: TRBJ1-6; length: 14; CDR3: CASSPRGPPPTLHF; DNA: TGTGCCAGCAGCCCCCGGGGCCCTCCCCCCACCCTCCACTTT
V: TRBV12-3/TRBV12-4; D: TRBD1; size: -; J: TRBJ1-2; length: 13; CDR3: CASSSGQGHGYTF; DNA: TGTGCCAGCAGTTCGGGACAGGGTCATGGCTACACCTTC
V: TRBV6-2/TRBV6-3; D: -; size: -; J: TRBJ1-5; length: 13; CDR3: CASSRQVNQPQHF; DNA: TGTGCCAGCAGTCGACAGGTAAATCAGCCCCAGCATTTT
V: TRBV12-5; D: -; size: -; J: TRBJ1-1; length: 12; CDR3: CASGFGIGEAFF; DNA: TGTGCTAGTGGTTTTGGGATAGGGGAAGCTTTCTTT
V: TRBV7-2; D: -; size: -; J: TRBJ1-1; length: 16; CDR3: CASSLGWSPGGTEAFF; DNA: TGTGCCAGCAGCTTAGGTTGGAGCCCGGGGGGCACTGAAGCTTTCTTT
V: TRBV2; D: -; size: -; J: TRBJ1-6; length: 15; CDR3: CASVVQGYSNSPLHF; DNA: TGTGCCAGCGTAGTCCAGGGGTACTCTAATTCACCCCTCCACTTT
V: TRBV19; D: -; size: -; J: TRBJ1-5; length: 13; CDR3: CASSIEQGLAQHF; DNA: TGTGCCAGTAGTATCGAACAGGGACTGGCCCAGCATTTT
V: TRBV7-2; D: -; size: -; J: TRBJ2-5; length: 16; CDR3: CASSLALEGAGETQYF; DNA: TGTGCCAGCAGCTTAGCCCTGGAGGGAGCAGGGGAGACCCAGTACTTC
V: TRBV3-1/TRBV3-2; D: TRBD1; size: -; J: TRBJ2-3; length: 16; CDR3: CASSQRGQGGTDTQYF; DNA: TGTGCCAGCAGCCAAAGGGGACAGGGTGGCACAGATACGCAGTATTTT